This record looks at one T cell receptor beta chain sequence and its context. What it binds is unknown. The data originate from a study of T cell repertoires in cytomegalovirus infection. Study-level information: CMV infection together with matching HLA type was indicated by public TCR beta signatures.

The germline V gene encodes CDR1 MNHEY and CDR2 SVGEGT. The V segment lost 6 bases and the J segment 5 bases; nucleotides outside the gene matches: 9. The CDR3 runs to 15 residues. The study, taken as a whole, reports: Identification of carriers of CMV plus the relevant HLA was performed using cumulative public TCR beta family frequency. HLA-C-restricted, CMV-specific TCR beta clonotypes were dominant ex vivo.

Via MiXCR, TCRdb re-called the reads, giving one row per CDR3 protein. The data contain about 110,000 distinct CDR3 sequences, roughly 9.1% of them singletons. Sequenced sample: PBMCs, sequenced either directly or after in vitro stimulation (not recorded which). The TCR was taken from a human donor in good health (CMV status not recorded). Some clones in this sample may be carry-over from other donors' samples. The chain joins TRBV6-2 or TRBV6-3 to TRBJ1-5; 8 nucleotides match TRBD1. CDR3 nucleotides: TGTGCCAGCAGAACCGGACAGGGAGGGTATCAGCCCCAGCATTTT. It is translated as CASRTGQGGYQPQHF.